This is a list of T cell receptor beta chains from one sample in a study of OX40 agonist ivuxolimab in advanced cancers. Only in-frame clones appear in the TCRdb table, and some are missing; sequencing was by immunoSEQ multiplex PCR. Among about 28,000 clones listed, roughly 80% were seen once. The sample consisted of CD4+ or CD8+ T cells sorted from blood, taken in a trial of the OX40 agonist ivuxolimab. Source of these receptors: an adult with an advanced solid tumor such as melanoma, head and neck, liver or kidney cancer. Both conserved end residues are part of each CDR3. D genes are given only for firm matches. The size field is filled for only some rows; it gives once, few, many or a size class.

v_call,d_call,clone_size,j_call,cdr3_aa,cdr3_nt
TRBV13,.,.,TRBJ2-7,CASSSSGLLSYEQYF,TGTGCCAGCAGCTCCAGCGGGCTGCTCTCCTACGAGCAGTACTTC
TRBV7-9,.,.,TRBJ2-7,CASSSRGFLGYEQYF,TGTGCCAGCAGCTCTCGTGGGTTTTTAGGTTACGAGCAGTACTTC
TRBV5-4,TRBD1,.,TRBJ1-2,CASSLGTGGGYGYTF,TGTGCCAGCAGCTTGGGGACAGGGGGCGGCTATGGCTACACCTTC
TRBV28,.,.,TRBJ2-7,CASSSLTRGANSYEQYF,TGTGCCAGCAGTTCACTAACTCGAGGGGCCAACTCCTACGAGCAGTACTTC
TRBV30,TRBD1,.,TRBJ1-2,CAWSSGQASNYGYTF,TGTGCCTGGAGTTCAGGACAGGCCTCTAACTATGGCTACACCTTC
TRBV12-2,.,.,TRBJ2-7,CASRLGTRRFYEQYF,TGTGCAAGTCGCTTAGGGACAAGGAGATTCTACGAGCAGTACTTC
TRBV15,.,.,TRBJ2-1,CATSRGAGAYNEQFF,TGTGCCACCAGCAGAGGTGCAGGGGCCTACAATGAGCAGTTCTTC
TRBV5-6,.,few,TRBJ2-7,CASSLSDLSYEQYF,TGTGCCAGCAGCCTTAGCGACCTCTCCTACGAGCAGTACTTC
TRBV7-9,.,few,TRBJ2-1,CASSPQVRSYNEQFF,TGTGCCAGCAGCCCACAGGTTAGGTCTTACAATGAGCAGTTCTTC
TRBV14,.,.,TRBJ2-1,CASSHSEGSSYNEQFF,TGTGCCAGCAGCCATTCCGAGGGGAGCTCCTACAATGAACAGTTCTTC
TRBV6-5,TRBD2,few,TRBJ2-1,CASSYAAGGYNEQFF,TGTGCCAGCAGTTACGCGGCGGGGGGATACAATGAGCAGTTCTTC
TRBV6-1,.,.,TRBJ2-7,CASSEIRGRGYEQYF,TGTGCCAGCAGTGAAATTAGGGGGAGGGGATACGAGCAGTACTTC
TRBV10-3,.,.,TRBJ2-7,CAISDSYEQYF,TGTGCCATCAGCGACAGCTACGAGCAGTACTTC
TRBV5-1,.,.,TRBJ2-2,CASRDPGSNGELFF,TGCGCCAGCAGGGATCCAGGGAGTAACGGGGAGCTGTTTTTT
TRBV9,TRBD2,.,TRBJ2-7,CASSLSTSGRYEQYF,TGTGCCAGCAGCCTTTCGACTAGCGGGAGATACGAGCAGTACTTC
TRBV7-7,TRBD1,.,TRBJ2-1,CASSLALGQGNEQFF,TGTGCTAGCAGCTTAGCGTTGGGACAGGGCAATGAGCAGTTCTTC
TRBV19,.,few,TRBJ1-3,CASSIFYRSGNTIYF,TGTGCCAGTAGTATCTTTTACCGCTCTGGAAACACCATATATTTT
TRBV7-6,.,.,TRBJ1-4,CASSSPFNEKLFF,TGTGCCAGCAGCTCCCCCTTTAATGAAAAACTGTTTTTT
TRBV9,.,once,TRBJ1-2,CASSPDSDTYGYTF,TGTGCCAGCAGCCCTGACAGCGATACCTATGGCTACACCTTC
TRBV28,.,.,TRBJ2-1,CATGLRIYNEQFF,TGTGCCACAGGCCTAAGGATCTACAATGAGCAGTTCTTC
TRBV11-2,TRBD1,few,TRBJ2-7,CASSFRTGAYEQYF,TGTGCCAGCAGCTTCAGGACAGGGGCCTACGAGCAGTACTTC
TRBV11-3,.,.,TRBJ2-7,CASSLGGDLTEQYF,TGTGCCAGCAGCCTCGGGGGTGACCTAACCGAGCAGTACTTC
TRBV15,.,once,TRBJ2-5,CATSRRGSGTQYF,TGTGCCACCAGCCGACGCGGCTCTGGGACCCAGTACTTC
TRBV27,.,.,TRBJ1-1,CASSLSTMDRGTEAFF,TGTGCCAGCAGTTTAAGTACAATGGACAGAGGCACTGAAGCTTTCTTT
TRBV7-9,TRBD1,.,TRBJ2-1,CASSLEAGQGARNEQFF,TGTGCCAGCAGCTTAGAAGCTGGTCAGGGGGCGAGAAATGAGCAGTTCTTC
TRBV2,.,once,TRBJ1-2,CASMAGPFGYGYTF,TGTGCCAGCATGGCAGGGCCCTTTGGGTATGGCTACACCTTC
TRBV10-3,.,few,TRBJ1-4,CAISAGGAVIANEKLFF,TGTGCCATCAGTGCCGGAGGGGCTGTTATAGCTAATGAAAAACTGTTTTTT
TRBV7-8,.,.,TRBJ2-7,CASSLAHEQYF,TGTGCCAGCAGCTTAGCCCACGAGCAGTACTTC
TRBV11-2,.,once,TRBJ1-1,CASSFGLGNTEAFF,TGTGCCAGCAGCTTCGGTCTGGGGAACACTGAAGCTTTCTTT
TRBV5-6,.,few,TRBJ1-5,CASSSAMDPGGQPQHF,TGTGCCAGCAGCAGCGCAATGGATCCCGGTGGTCAGCCCCAGCATTTT
TRBV7-2,.,.,TRBJ1-2,CASSLTELYGYTF,TGTGCCAGCAGCTTAACAGAGCTCTATGGCTACACCTTC
TRBV27,TRBD1,.,TRBJ2-1,CASSPGTGGFEQFF,TGTGCCAGCAGTCCCGGGACAGGTGGTTTTGAGCAGTTCTTC
TRBV19,TRBD1,.,TRBJ2-7,CASSIFGGQYEQYF,TGTGCCAGTAGTATATTTGGGGGACAGTACGAGCAGTACTTC
TRBV27,TRBD2,.,TRBJ2-7,CASRTGLASAEQYF,TGTGCCAGCAGGACGGGACTAGCCTCGGCCGAGCAGTACTTC
TRBV7-9,.,.,TRBJ2-7,CASSSDPYEQYF,TGTGCCAGCAGCTCCGACCCCTACGAGCAGTACTTC
TRBV7-8,.,.,TRBJ2-7,CASSLLTGLGGPPEQYF,TGTGCCAGCAGCTTACTGACAGGGTTGGGGGGGCCTCCCGAGCAGTACTTC
TRBV19,.,.,TRBJ2-5,CASSSLGGRQETQYF,TGTGCCAGTAGTTCCCTCGGTGGGCGCCAAGAGACCCAGTACTTC
TRBV5-4,.,.,TRBJ2-6,CASSGTSGANVLTF,TGTGCCAGCAGTGGGACTTCTGGGGCCAACGTCCTGACTTTC
TRBV21-1,.,once,TRBJ1-5,CASSKASPYSNQPQHF,TGTGCCAGCAGCAAAGCGTCACCTTATAGCAATCAGCCCCAGCATTTT
TRBV7-6,.,.,TRBJ1-4,CASSSDPTTNEKLFF,TGTGCCAGCAGCTCAGACCCTACAACTAATGAAAAACTGTTTTTT
TRBV7-9,.,.,TRBJ2-1,CASSLIRETSEQFF,TGTGCCAGCAGCTTAATTCGGGAGACGTCTGAGCAGTTCTTC
TRBV27,.,.,TRBJ2-7,CASSFYLNYEQYF,TGTGCCAGCAGTTTTTACTTAAACTACGAGCAGTACTTC
TRBV10-3,TRBD1,.,TRBJ2-2,CAISGSPGGSLLDTGELFF,TGTGCCATCTCGGGGTCGCCAGGGGGTAGCCTTTTGGACACCGGGGAGCTGTTTTTT
TRBV15,TRBD1,.,TRBJ2-7,CATSRDPGQGADEQYF,TGTGCCACCAGCAGAGATCCCGGACAGGGGGCCGACGAGCAGTACTTC
TRBV9,.,.,TRBJ2-7,CASSVAGSGRYEQYF,TGTGCCAGCAGCGTAGCCGGTAGCGGACGCTACGAGCAGTACTTC
TRBV15,.,.,TRBJ1-5,CATSGSGWNQPQHF,TGTGCCACCAGCGGAAGCGGGTGGAATCAGCCCCAGCATTTT
TRBV6-5,.,.,TRBJ1-2,CASTPGGSYGYTF,TGTGCCAGCACCCCGGGGGGTTCCTATGGCTACACCTTC
TRBV7-9,TRBD2,.,TRBJ2-1,CASSSSGLAPEQFF,TGTGCCAGCAGCTCCTCTGGACTAGCCCCCGAGCAGTTCTTC
TRBV25-1,.,.,TRBJ2-7,CASSEASELSYEQYF,TGTGCCAGCAGTGAAGCTTCAGAACTTTCCTACGAGCAGTACTTC
TRBV19,TRBD1,.,TRBJ1-1,CASTRQGQMNTEAFF,TGTGCCAGTACCCGCCAGGGACAGATGAACACTGAAGCTTTCTTT
TRBV6-5,.,.,TRBJ2-1,CASSYGGSHNEQFF,TGTGCCAGCAGTTACGGGGGTAGCCACAATGAGCAGTTCTTC
TRBV30,.,.,TRBJ1-5,CAWSGGVGNQPQHF,TGTGCCTGGAGTGGGGGGGTAGGCAATCAGCCCCAGCATTTT
TRBV29-1,TRBD2,.,TRBJ2-7,CSVAGTGRLAGIYEQYF,TGCAGCGTAGCCGGGACAGGCCGACTAGCGGGAATCTACGAGCAGTACTTC
TRBV2,TRBD1,.,TRBJ2-7,CASSPRDRFYEQYF,TGTGCCAGCAGTCCACGGGACAGATTTTACGAGCAGTACTTC
TRBV10-3,TRBD1,.,TRBJ1-5,CAISEDPRQGFSQPQHF,TGTGCCATCAGTGAGGATCCACGACAGGGTTTTAGTCAGCCCCAGCATTTT